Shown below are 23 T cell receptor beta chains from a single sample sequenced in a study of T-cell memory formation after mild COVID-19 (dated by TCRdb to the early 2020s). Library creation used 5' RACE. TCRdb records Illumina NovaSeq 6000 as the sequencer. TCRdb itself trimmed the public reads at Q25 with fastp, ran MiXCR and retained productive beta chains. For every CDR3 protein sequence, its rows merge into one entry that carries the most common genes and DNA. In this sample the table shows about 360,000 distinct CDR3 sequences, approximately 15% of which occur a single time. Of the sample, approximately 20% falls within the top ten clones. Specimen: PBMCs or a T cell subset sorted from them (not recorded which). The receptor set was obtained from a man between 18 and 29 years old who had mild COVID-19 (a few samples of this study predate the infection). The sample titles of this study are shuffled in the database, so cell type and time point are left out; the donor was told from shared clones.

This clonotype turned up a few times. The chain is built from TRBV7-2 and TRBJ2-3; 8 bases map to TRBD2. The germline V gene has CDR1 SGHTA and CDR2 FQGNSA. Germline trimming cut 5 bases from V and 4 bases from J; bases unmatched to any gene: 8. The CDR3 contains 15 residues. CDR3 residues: CASSVLYGGADTQYF. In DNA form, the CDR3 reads TGTGCCAGCAGCGTACTCTACGGGGGGGCAGATACGCAGTATTTT. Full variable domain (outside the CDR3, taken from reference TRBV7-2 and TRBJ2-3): GAGVSQSPSNKVTEKGKDVELRCDPISGHTALYWYRQSLGQGLEFLIYFQGNSAPDKSGLPSDRFSAERTGGSVSTLTIQRTQQEDSAVYLCASSVLYGGADTQYFGPGTRLTVL.

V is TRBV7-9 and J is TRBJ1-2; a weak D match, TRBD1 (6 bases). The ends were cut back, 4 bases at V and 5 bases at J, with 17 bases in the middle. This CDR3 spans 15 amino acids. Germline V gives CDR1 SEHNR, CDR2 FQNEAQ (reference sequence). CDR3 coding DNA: TGTGCCAGCAGCTCTTCCACAGGGACGGGTTATGGCTACACCTTC. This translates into CASSSSTGTGYGYTF. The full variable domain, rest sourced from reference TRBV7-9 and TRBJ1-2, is DTGVSQNPRHKITKRGQNVTFRCDPISEHNRLYWYRQTLGQGPEFLTYFQNEAQLEKSRLLSDRFSAERPKGSFSTLEIQRTEQGDSAMYLCASSSSTGTGYGYTFGSGTRLTVV.

The CDR3 loop is CATSRGGIEQYF. As DNA, the CDR3 is TGTGCCACCAGCAGAGGAGGGATCGAGCAGTACTTC. J is TRBJ2-7 and V is TRBV15; a possible D gene is TRBD2 (5 bases). The CDR3 covers 12 residues. Trimming took off 1 base at V and 6 bases at J, with 7 bases between the two ends. Germline CDR1 reads LNHNV; CDR2 reads YYDKDF (reference sequence).

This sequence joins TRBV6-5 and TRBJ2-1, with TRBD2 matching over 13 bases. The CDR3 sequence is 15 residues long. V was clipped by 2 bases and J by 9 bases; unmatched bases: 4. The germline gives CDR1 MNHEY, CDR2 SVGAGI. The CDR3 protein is CASSYPGLAGTEQFF. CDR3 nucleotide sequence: TGTGCCAGCAGTTACCCGGGACTAGCGGGGACTGAGCAGTTCTTC.

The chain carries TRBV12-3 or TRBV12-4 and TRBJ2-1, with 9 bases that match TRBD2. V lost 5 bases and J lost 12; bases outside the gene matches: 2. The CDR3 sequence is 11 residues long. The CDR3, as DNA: TGTGCCAGCAGTACGACTAGCGGGCAGTTCTTC. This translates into CASSTTSGQFF.

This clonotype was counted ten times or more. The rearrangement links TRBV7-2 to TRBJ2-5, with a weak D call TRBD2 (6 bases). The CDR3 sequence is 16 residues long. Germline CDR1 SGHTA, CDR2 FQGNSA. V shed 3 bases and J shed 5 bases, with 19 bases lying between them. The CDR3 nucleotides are TGTGCCAGCAGCTTCCGAACGACTAGTAGTTGGGAGACCCAGTACTTC. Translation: CASSFRTTSSWETQYF.

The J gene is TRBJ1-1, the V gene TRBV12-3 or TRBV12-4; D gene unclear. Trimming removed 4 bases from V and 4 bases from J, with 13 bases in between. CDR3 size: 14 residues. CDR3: CASSYNRPRTEAFF. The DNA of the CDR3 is TGTGCCAGCAGTTACAACCGGCCCCGCACTGAAGCTTTCTTT.

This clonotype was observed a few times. Here the CDR3 reads CASSLVLSGGDTQYF. Written as DNA, the CDR3 is TGTGCCAGCAGCTTAGTTCTTAGCGGGGGCGATACGCAGTATTTT. This chain connects TRBV11-2 to TRBJ2-3, with TRBD2 matching 9 bases. Germline V gene sequence: CDR1 SGHAT, CDR2 FQNNGV. Trimming took 1 base from V and 6 from J; bases not matched to a gene: 5. This CDR3 comprises 15 residues. Filled out from reference TRBV11-2 and TRBJ2-3, the complete variable domain reads EAGVAQSPRYKIIEKRQSVAFWCNPISGHATLYWYQQILGQGPKLLIQFQNNGVVDDSQLPKDRFSAERLKGVDSTLKIQPAKLEDSAVYLCASSLVLSGGDTQYFGPGTRLTVL.

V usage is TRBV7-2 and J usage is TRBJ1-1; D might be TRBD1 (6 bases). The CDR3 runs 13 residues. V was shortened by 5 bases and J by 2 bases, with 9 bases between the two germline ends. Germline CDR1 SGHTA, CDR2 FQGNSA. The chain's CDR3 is CASSIGGNTEAFF. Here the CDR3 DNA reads TGTGCCAGCAGCATAGGGGGAAACACTGAAGCTTTCTTT.

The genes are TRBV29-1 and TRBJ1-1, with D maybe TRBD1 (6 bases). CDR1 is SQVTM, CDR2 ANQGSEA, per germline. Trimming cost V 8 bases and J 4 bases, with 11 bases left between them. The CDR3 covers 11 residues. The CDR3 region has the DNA TGCAGCAGCAAGGGGGGCACTGAAGCTTTCTTT. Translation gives CSSKGGTEAFF.

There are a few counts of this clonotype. The CDR3 loop is CASSPARDYPGELFF. CDR3 bases: TGTGCCAGCAGTCCGGCTCGAGATTACCCCGGGGAGCTGTTTTTT. J is TRBJ2-2 and V is TRBV12-3 or TRBV12-4, with D unresolved. Trimming stripped 5 bases from V and 6 bases from J, with 16 bases between. The CDR3 has 15 amino acids.

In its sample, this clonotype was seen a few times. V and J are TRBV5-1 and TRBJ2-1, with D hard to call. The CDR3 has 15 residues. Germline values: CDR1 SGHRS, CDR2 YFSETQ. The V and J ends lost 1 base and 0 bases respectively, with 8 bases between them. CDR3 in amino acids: CASSLNGPSYNEQFF. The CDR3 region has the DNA TGCGCCAGCAGCTTGAATGGGCCCTCCTACAATGAGCAGTTCTTC.

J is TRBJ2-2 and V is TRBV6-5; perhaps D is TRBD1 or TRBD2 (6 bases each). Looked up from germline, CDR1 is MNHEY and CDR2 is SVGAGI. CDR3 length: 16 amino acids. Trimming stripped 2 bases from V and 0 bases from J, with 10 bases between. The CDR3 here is CASSYRGRTNTGELFF. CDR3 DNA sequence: TGTGCCAGCAGTTACCGGGGGCGAACGAACACCGGGGAGCTGTTTTTT.

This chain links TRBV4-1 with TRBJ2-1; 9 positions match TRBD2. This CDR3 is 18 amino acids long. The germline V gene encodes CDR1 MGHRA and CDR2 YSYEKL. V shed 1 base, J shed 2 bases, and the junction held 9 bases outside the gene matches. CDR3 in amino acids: CASSQGLSGGIAYNEQFF. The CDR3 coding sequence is TGCGCCAGCAGCCAAGGTCTTAGCGGGGGTATTGCCTACAATGAGCAGTTCTTC.

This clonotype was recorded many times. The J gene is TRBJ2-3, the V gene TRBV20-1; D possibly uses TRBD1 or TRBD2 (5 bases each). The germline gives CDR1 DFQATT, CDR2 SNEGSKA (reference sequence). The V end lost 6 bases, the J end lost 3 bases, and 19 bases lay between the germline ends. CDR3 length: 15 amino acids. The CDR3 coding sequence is TGCAGTGCCCCCCCTGGGGGATCTTCGACAGATACGCAGTATTTT. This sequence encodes CSAPPGGSSTDTQYF.

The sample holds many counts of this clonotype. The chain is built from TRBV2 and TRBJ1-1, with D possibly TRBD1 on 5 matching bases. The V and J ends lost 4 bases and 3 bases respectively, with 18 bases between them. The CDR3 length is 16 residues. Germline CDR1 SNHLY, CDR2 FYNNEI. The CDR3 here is CASSAGMESHYTEAFF. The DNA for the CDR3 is TGTGCCAGCAGTGCAGGGATGGAGTCCCATTACACTGAAGCTTTCTTT.

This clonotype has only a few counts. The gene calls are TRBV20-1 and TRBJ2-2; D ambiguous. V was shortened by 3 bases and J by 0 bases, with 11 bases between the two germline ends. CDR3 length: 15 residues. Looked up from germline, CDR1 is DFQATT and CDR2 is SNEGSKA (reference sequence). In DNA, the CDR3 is TGCAGTGCTAGCGACGGGTCGGCGAACACCGGGGAGCTGTTTTTT. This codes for CSASDGSANTGELFF.

The CDR3 protein is CASSPTLIGGDNEQFF. The CDR3 region has the DNA TGTGCCAGCTCACCAACCCTGATCGGGGGAGACAATGAGCAGTTCTTC. The genes are TRBV18 and TRBJ2-1; D may be TRBD2 (6 bases). From germline, CDR1 is KGHSH and CDR2 LQKENI. This CDR3 contains 16 residues. The V gene lost 2 bases and the J gene lost 5 bases, with 16 bases spanning the gap.

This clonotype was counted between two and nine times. CDR3 in DNA: TGTGCCAGCTCACCTGACAGCTACGGCGAGCAGTACTTC. Translated: CASSPDSYGEQYF. V gene TRBV18 combines with J gene TRBJ2-7, with a tentative D call TRBD1 (5 bases). The germline V gene encodes CDR1 KGHSH and CDR2 LQKENI. The CDR3 covers 13 residues. Trimming took off 3 bases at V and 6 bases at J, with 12 bases between the two ends.

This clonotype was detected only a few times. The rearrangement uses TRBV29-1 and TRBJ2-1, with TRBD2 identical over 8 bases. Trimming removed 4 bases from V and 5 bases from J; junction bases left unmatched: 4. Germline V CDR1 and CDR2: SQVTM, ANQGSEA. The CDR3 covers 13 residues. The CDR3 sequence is CSVAGGMDNEQFF. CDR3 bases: TGCAGCGTTGCGGGGGGGATGGACAATGAGCAGTTCTTC.

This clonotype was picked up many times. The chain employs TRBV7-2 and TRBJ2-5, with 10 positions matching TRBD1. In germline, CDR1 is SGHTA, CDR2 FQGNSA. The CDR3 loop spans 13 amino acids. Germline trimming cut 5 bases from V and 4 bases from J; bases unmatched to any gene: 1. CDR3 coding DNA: TGTGCCAGCAGCCGGGACAGGGGAGAGACCCAGTACTTC. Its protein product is CASSRDRGETQYF.

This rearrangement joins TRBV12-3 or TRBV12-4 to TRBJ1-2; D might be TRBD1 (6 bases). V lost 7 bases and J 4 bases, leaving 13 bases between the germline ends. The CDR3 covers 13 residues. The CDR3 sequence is CASTVQGAYGYTF. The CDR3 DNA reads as TGTGCCAGCACCGTACAGGGTGCCTATGGCTACACCTTC.

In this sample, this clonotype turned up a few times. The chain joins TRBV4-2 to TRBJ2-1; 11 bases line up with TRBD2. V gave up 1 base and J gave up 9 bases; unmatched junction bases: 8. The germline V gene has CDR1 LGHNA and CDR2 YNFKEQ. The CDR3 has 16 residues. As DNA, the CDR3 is TGTGCCAGCAGCCAAGTTCATAGCGGGGGGGCGAGTGAGCAGTTCTTC. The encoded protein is CASSQVHSGGASEQFF.